This T cell receptor (beta chain) was identified during a study of cytomegalovirus exposure and HLA in healthy donors. Primers: 60 Vbeta forward and 13 Jbeta reverse. Sequenced by immunoSEQ multiplex PCR; TCRdb stores in-frame clones only, minus some. The sample table includes approximately 120,000 clones. J lost 0 bases, V lost 4 bases, and 4 bases had no gene match. The CDR3 has 15 amino acids. The germline CDR1 and CDR2 sequences are SGDLS and YYNGEE. V and J are TRBV9 and TRBJ2-3; 8 bases are a match to TRBD2. The sample taken for sequencing was PBMCs. The clonotype originates from a man between 25 and 39 years old in good health and CMV-seronegative. CDR3 sequence: CASSFSGASTDTQYF. The DNA for the CDR3 is TGTGCCAGCAGCTTTAGCGGGGCTAGCACAGATACGCAGTATTTT.